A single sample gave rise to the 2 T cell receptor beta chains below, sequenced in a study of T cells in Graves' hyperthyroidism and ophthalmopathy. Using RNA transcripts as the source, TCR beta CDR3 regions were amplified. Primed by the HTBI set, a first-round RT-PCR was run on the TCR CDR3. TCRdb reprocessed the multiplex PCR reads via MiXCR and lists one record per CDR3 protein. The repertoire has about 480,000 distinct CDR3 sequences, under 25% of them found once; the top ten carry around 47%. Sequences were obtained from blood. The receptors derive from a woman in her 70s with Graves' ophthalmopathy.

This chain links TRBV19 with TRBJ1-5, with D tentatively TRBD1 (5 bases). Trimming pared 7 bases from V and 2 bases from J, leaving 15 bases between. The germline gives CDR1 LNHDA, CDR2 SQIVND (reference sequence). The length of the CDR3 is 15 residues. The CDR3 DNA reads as TGTGCCAGTACGAGGGACCCCTGGGGCAATCAGCCCCAGCATTTT. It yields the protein CASTRDPWGNQPQHF.

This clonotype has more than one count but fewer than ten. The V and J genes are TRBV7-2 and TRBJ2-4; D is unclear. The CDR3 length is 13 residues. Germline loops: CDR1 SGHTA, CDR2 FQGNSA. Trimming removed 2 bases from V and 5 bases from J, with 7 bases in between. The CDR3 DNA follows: TGTGCCAGCAGCTTAACGGGCCAAAACATTCAGTACTTC. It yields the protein CASSLTGQNIQYF.